What follows are 29 T cell receptor beta chains derived from one specimen sequenced in a study of memory CD4+ T cells and cytomegalovirus serostatus. The sort gate was single viable CD3+CD4+CD8-CD45RO+ cells for memory CD4+ T cells. Sequencing used immunoSEQ multiplex PCR; TCRdb keeps in-frame clones, though not all of them. The sample holds 60,000 to 75,000 clones; about three quarters are singletons and the top ten take around 0.58%. The specimen sequenced was memory CD4+ T cells from blood. The receptors here all came from an adult in good health and CMV-seronegative. Some clones in this sample may be carry-over from other donors' samples.

The rearrangement uses TRBV10-3 and TRBJ1-5; D unclear. There are 15 residues in the CDR3. Trimming shortened V by 2 bases and J by 0 bases, and 8 bases separated the two germline ends. CDR1 ENHRY and CDR2 SYGVKD come from the germline V gene. The CDR3 loop is CAISEAGYSNQPQHF. The CDR3 DNA follows: TGTGCCATCAGTGAGGCAGGTTATAGCAATCAGCCCCAGCATTTT.

This clone was seen a handful of times. The chain joins TRBV29-1 to TRBJ1-2, with D maybe TRBD1 (5 bases). The V gene lost 6 bases and the J gene lost 6 bases, with 20 bases spanning the gap. The CDR3 runs 14 residues. In germline, CDR1 is SQVTM, CDR2 ANQGSEA. CDR3 sequence reads: CSVSKRAAGDGYTF. The CDR3 DNA reads TGCAGCGTGTCGAAAAGGGCGGCGGGGGATGGCTACACCTTC. Full variable domain (missing parts from reference TRBV29-1 and TRBJ1-2): SAVISQKPSRDICQRGTSLTIQCQVDSQVTMMFWYRQQPGQSLTLIATANQGSEATYESGFVIDKFPISRPNLTFSTLTVSNMSPEDSSIYLCSVSKRAAGDGYTFGSGTRLTVV.

This clone was seen a handful of times. The chain uses TRBV2 and TRBJ1-4; 7 bases are shared with TRBD1. The junction had 11 bases not matched to a gene; V was cut back by 4 bases and J by 12 bases. The CDR3 has 14 amino acids. Per germline, CDR1 SNHLY and CDR2 FYNNEI. The CDR3 reads CASSGPSGGGELFF. CDR3 nucleotides: TGTGCCAGCAGTGGACCATCAGGGGGAGGGGAACTGTTTTTT.

This clone was found a few times. The chain combines TRBV27 with TRBJ1-6; a possible D gene is TRBD1 (5 bases). Germline V CDR1 and CDR2: MNHEY, SMNVEV (reference sequence). Deletions cut 5 bases from V and 7 bases from J, with 15 bases between. This CDR3 has 15 residues. CDR3 sequence reads: CASSPRRVLNSPLHF. CDR3 sequence (DNA): TGTGCCAGCAGTCCCCGCAGGGTTTTGAATTCACCCCTCCACTTT.

This clone was detected a few times. The chain couples TRBV9 to TRBJ2-3; either TRBD1 or TRBD2 may fit D (6 bases each). The CDR3 contains 14 residues. The ends were cut back, 4 bases at V and 2 bases at J, with 11 bases in the middle. Germline CDR1 SGDLS, CDR2 YYNGEE. CDR3 protein: CASSPRGLTDTQYF. CDR3 coding DNA: TGTGCCAGCAGCCCCCGGGGGCTCACAGATACGCAGTATTTT.

The V call is TRBV7-9, the J call TRBJ2-6; D is undetermined. V was shortened by 3 bases and J by 0 bases, with 6 bases between the two germline ends. Germline CDR1 is SEHNR and CDR2 is FQNEAQ (reference sequence). The CDR3 spans 15 residues. CDR3 loop: CASSLFLSGANVLTF. The CDR3 DNA follows: TGTGCCAGCAGCTTGTTCCTCTCTGGGGCCAACGTCCTGACTTTC.

The chain recombines TRBV6-6 with TRBJ2-3; 11 bases map to TRBD2. The J segment lost 6 bases and the V segment lost 2 bases, leaving 1 base of the junction unmatched. Germline CDR1 and CDR2: MNHNY and SVGAGI (reference sequence). This CDR3 is 14 amino acids long. CDR3 amino acids: CASSYGTSGDTQYF. Here the CDR3 DNA reads TGTGCCAGCAGTTACGGGACTAGCGGTGATACGCAGTATTTT.

In DNA, the CDR3 is TGTGCCAGTAGTCCTCAAGGGACCTTGAATCAGCCCCAGCATTTT. Amino acids: CASSPQGTLNQPQHF. The V gene is TRBV19, the J gene TRBJ1-5, with D perhaps matching TRBD1 (5 bases). Deletions cut 5 bases from V and 4 bases from J, with 15 bases between. This CDR3 contains 15 residues. Per the germline V gene, CDR1 is LNHDA and CDR2 is SQIVND (reference sequence).

This clone has just one count. This chain uses TRBV6-1 with TRBJ1-5, with TRBD1 matching 7 bases. CDR3 length equals 15 residues. Looked up from germline, CDR1 is MNHNS and CDR2 is SASEGT. The trim removed 6 bases at V and 3 bases at J, leaving 8 bases unmatched. This CDR3 reads CASSLYGTANQPQHF. Here the CDR3 DNA reads TGTGCCAGCAGCCTTTACGGGACAGCCAATCAGCCCCAGCATTTT.

V is TRBV10-3 and J is TRBJ1-4; D is undetermined. Trimming left V 2 bases short and J 12 bases short, with 10 bases between. Germline values: CDR1 ENHRY, CDR2 SYGVKD. The CDR3 runs 12 residues. The CDR3 sequence is CAISEGWKELFF. The CDR3 nucleotides read TGTGCCATCAGTGAGGGCTGGAAAGAACTGTTTTTT.

This chain links TRBV7-2 with TRBJ2-1; tentative D call: TRBD1 (6 bases). The CDR3 sequence is 13 residues long. In germline, CDR1 is SGHTA, CDR2 FQGNSA. The V and J ends lost 4 bases and 9 bases respectively, with 13 bases between them. CDR3 residues: CASSYRVHPEQFF. DNA for the CDR3: TGTGCCAGCAGCTACAGGGTCCACCCTGAGCAGTTCTTC.

CDR3 residues: CASSKSIRTLRGVGEAFF. CDR3 nucleotides: TGTGCCAGCAGTAAAAGCATCCGGACACTTCGGGGGGTGGGTGAAGCTTTCTTT. V gene TRBV5-4 combines with J gene TRBJ1-1; a possible D gene is TRBD1 (5 bases). Trimming shortened V by 5 bases and J by 7 bases, and 30 bases separated the two germline ends. Germline CDR1 SGHNT, CDR2 YYREEE (reference sequence). CDR3 length equals 18 residues.

This clone came up once. The V and J genes are TRBV5-4 and TRBJ1-3; D is undetermined. The CDR3 is 15 amino acids. Germline assignment: CDR1 SGHNT and CDR2 YYREEE (reference sequence). The V and J ends lost 0 bases and 0 bases respectively, with 7 bases between them. CDR3 DNA sequence: TGTGCCAGCAGCTTGGGAGGCAACTCTGGAAACACCATATATTTT. Amino acid sequence: CASSLGGNSGNTIYF.

This clone was detected only once. The chain is built from TRBV18 and TRBJ1-1, with D perhaps matching TRBD1 (6 bases). V dropped 5 bases and J dropped 3 bases, with 13 bases sitting between them. In germline, CDR1 is KGHSH, CDR2 LQKENI. The CDR3 runs 14 residues. CDR3 region: CASSGGLSDTEAFF. The CDR3 nucleotides are TGTGCCAGCTCAGGGGGGCTTTCGGACACTGAAGCTTTCTTT.

This clone was observed a single time. The chain has TRBV19 and TRBJ2-3; D is undetermined. The CDR3 spans 15 residues. Germline CDR1 is LNHDA and CDR2 is SQIVND (reference sequence). The ends were cut back, 4 bases at V and 2 bases at J, with 13 bases in the middle. This chain's CDR3 is CASSTPTVPTDTQYF. DNA for the CDR3: TGTGCCAGTAGTACCCCGACTGTGCCCACAGATACGCAGTATTTT.

The gene calls are TRBV7-2 and TRBJ1-1; no reliable D call. The CDR3 is 13 residues long. CDR1 SGHTA and CDR2 FQGNSA come from the germline V gene. V was cut by 0 bases and J by 6 bases, with 8 bases left in between. The CDR3 loop is CASSLAAMAEAFF. DNA for the CDR3: TGTGCCAGCAGCTTAGCCGCTATGGCTGAAGCTTTCTTT.

This sequence joins TRBV5-1 and TRBJ1-5; tentatively, D is TRBD1 (6 bases). This CDR3 is 15 amino acids long. Germline V gene sequence: CDR1 SGHRS, CDR2 YFSETQ. V lost 0 bases and J lost 6, with 13 bases in between. CDR3 nucleotide sequence: TGCGCCAGCAGCTTGGAAGGGACAAGGGGTCAGCCCCAGCATTTT. It yields the protein CASSLEGTRGQPQHF.

The chain has TRBV4-1 and TRBJ1-5; TRBD1 aligns across 9 bases. After removal of 4 bases from V and 6 bases from J, the junction contained 13 bases not matched to a gene. The germline CDR1 and CDR2 sequences are MGHRA and YSYEKL. This CDR3 spans 17 amino acids. CDR3 loop: CASSPTPGQGIGQPQHF. In nucleotides, the CDR3 is TGCGCCAGCAGCCCAACACCGGGACAGGGTATTGGTCAGCCCCAGCATTTT.

The V gene is TRBV4-2, the J gene TRBJ2-7; 10 bases match TRBD1. The CDR3 is made up of 14 amino acids. Trimming at V came to 4 bases and at J to 6 bases, leaving 6 bases not matched to a gene. CDR1 is LGHNA and CDR2 is YNFKEQ in the germline V gene. CDR3: CASSPAGQGSEQYF. In DNA, the CDR3 is TGTGCCAGCAGCCCGGCGGGACAGGGGAGCGAGCAGTACTTC.

The chain carries TRBV11-2 and TRBJ1-2; tentatively, D is TRBD1 (6 bases). This CDR3 is built from 14 residues. V lost 8 bases, J lost 4 bases, and 17 bases lay in between. Germline V gene sequence: CDR1 SGHAT, CDR2 FQNNGV. The CDR3 reads CASHSGGSGYGYTF. The CDR3 bases are TGTGCCAGCCACTCGGGGGGCTCCGGCTATGGCTACACCTTC.

Only a few counts were recorded for this clone. The rearrangement uses TRBV4-3 and TRBJ2-2, with 7 bases fitting TRBD2. Per germline, CDR1 LGHNA and CDR2 YSLEER. V shed 0 bases, J shed 7 bases, and the junction held 8 bases outside the gene matches. The CDR3 runs 16 residues. DNA of the CDR3: TGCGCCAGCAGCCAAGAAGAGGCAGGGAGGGGCGGGGAGCTGTTTTTT. Its protein is CASSQEEAGRGGELFF.

The CDR3 bases are TGTGCCAGCAGCTTAGCCCAGTTAGGAGATACGCAGTATTTT. It translates to CASSLAQLGDTQYF. The chain has TRBV7-9 and TRBJ2-3; D is undetermined. V was cut by 0 bases and J by 5 bases, with 9 bases left in between. Germline CDR1 and CDR2: SEHNR and FQNEAQ (reference sequence). This CDR3 spans 14 amino acids.

The chain is built from TRBV28 and TRBJ2-7; the D gene is possibly TRBD1 (6 bases). V lost 5 bases and J 3 bases, leaving 20 bases between the germline ends. Germline V lookup: CDR1 MDHEN, CDR2 SYDVKM. The CDR3 length is 16 residues. The CDR3 DNA reads as TGTGCCAGCAGTGCCCCCTCGGACAGCCGCCTCTACGAGCAGTACTTC. This codes for CASSAPSDSRLYEQYF.

This chain connects TRBV4-1 to TRBJ1-2; possibly TRBD1 for D (5 bases). The germline V gene encodes CDR1 MGHRA and CDR2 YSYEKL. The V end was cut by 5 bases, the J end by 8 bases, with 18 bases between. CDR3 length equals 14 residues. Written as DNA, the CDR3 is TGCGCCAGCAGCAGTCGGGACGGATTCGGGGGCTACACCTTC. Translation: CASSSRDGFGGYTF.

Regarding this clone: In the same sample, other DNA sequences code for this CDR3. This chain uses TRBV30 with TRBJ1-5; D is unclear. Germline-derived CDR1 and CDR2 are GTSNPN and SVGIG (reference sequence). V was cut by 2 bases and J by 2 bases, with 7 bases left in between. The CDR3 contains 13 residues. CDR3 sequence: CAWSRQGNQPQHF. CDR3 sequence (DNA): TGTGCCTGGAGTAGGCAGGGCAATCAGCCCCAGCATTTT.

The V call is TRBV4-2, the J call TRBJ2-5; D perhaps matches TRBD2 (7 bases). V was shortened by 2 bases and J by 4 bases, with 17 bases between the two germline ends. This CDR3 spans 16 amino acids. Germline lookup yields CDR1 LGHNA and CDR2 YNFKEQ. For the CDR3, the DNA is TGTGCCAGCAGCCAAAGGGGGGGAGGGTCGGGAGAGACCCAGTACTTC. Encoded protein: CASSQRGGGSGETQYF.

The chain joins TRBV7-2 to TRBJ2-2, with D possibly matching TRBD2 (5 bases). Trimming took off 5 bases at V and 6 bases at J, with 13 bases between the two ends. This CDR3 spans 14 amino acids. Per germline, CDR1 SGHTA and CDR2 FQGNSA. This CDR3 is CASSRHPRAGELFF. CDR3 coding DNA: TGTGCCAGCAGCAGACACCCGCGGGCCGGGGAGCTGTTTTTT.

The V gene is TRBV30, the J gene TRBJ2-5; D perhaps matches TRBD2 (5 bases). There are 12 residues in the CDR3. With 4 bases removed from V and 5 bases from J, the gap between germline ends came to 11 bases. CDR1 is GTSNPN and CDR2 is SVGIG in the germline V gene (reference sequence). CDR3 DNA: TGTGCCTGGACCCGGACTCCTGAGACCCAGTACTTC. It translates to CAWTRTPETQYF.

The gene calls are TRBV5-1 and TRBJ2-7, with D perhaps given as TRBD1 or TRBD2 (5 bases each). Trimming removed 3 bases at V and 0 bases at J, with 16 bases between. The CDR3 contains 16 residues. Germline CDR1 SGHRS, CDR2 YFSETQ. As DNA, the CDR3 is TGCGCCAGCAGCTCGGGACGTCGCTCCGACTCCTACGAGCAGTACTTC. Its translation: CASSSGRRSDSYEQYF.